A selection of T cell receptor beta chains follows, all from one sample in a study of regulatory T cells in long-lasting Graves disease. TCRdb redid the calling of the multiplex PCR reads with MiXCR, one entry per CDR3 protein. The data contain hundreds of thousands of distinct CDR3 sequences, 30% of them singletons. The input for sequencing was peripheral blood mononuclear cells (PBMCs), taken when the disease was refractory, from a patient treated with antithyroid drugs. These receptors originate from a female donor with Graves disease. The CDR3 runs from the conserved cysteine through the conserved F or W. A D gene is named only where the DNA matches it firmly. Expanded clones are given a class, and other clones once, few, many or no size at all.

>many|-|TRBV2|TRBJ1-3
CASSLTGPGNTIYF
TGTGCCAGCAGTCTGACAGGACCTGGAAACACCATATATTTT
>many|TRBD2|TRBV12-3/TRBV12-4|TRBJ2-7
CASSFRGLSGRYYEQYF
TGTGCCAGCAGTTTCCGGGGCCTCAGCGGGAGATACTACGAGCAGTACTTC
>-|-|TRBV20-1|TRBJ1-5
CSALPVRTASNQPQHF
TGCAGTGCCCTCCCCGTCCGGACAGCCAGCAATCAGCCCCAGCATTTT
>-|-|TRBV19|TRBJ2-7
CASSIATTYEQYF
TGTGCCAGTAGTATAGCGACCACCTACGAGCAGTACTTC
>-|-|TRBV6-1|TRBJ1-3
CASRRGEPSGNTIYF
TGTGCCAGCAGAAGAGGGGAACCCTCTGGAAACACCATATATTTT
>few|-|TRBV12-3/TRBV12-4|TRBJ1-2
CASSIRMGTGYTF
TGTGCCAGCAGCATTAGGATGGGCACTGGCTACACCTTC
>few|-|TRBV12-3/TRBV12-4|TRBJ2-4
CASSRTSIAKNIQYF
TGTGCCAGCAGTCGGACAAGTATAGCCAAAAACATTCAGTACTTC
>few|-|TRBV15|TRBJ1-1
CATSGGRLPNTEAFF
TGTGCCACCAGCGGGGGGCGGCTCCCAAACACTGAAGCTTTCTTT
>many|-|TRBV5-1|TRBJ1-2
CASSWQGYGYTF
TGTGCCAGCAGTTGGCAGGGTTATGGCTACACCTTC
>-|TRBD1|TRBV6-2/TRBV6-3|TRBJ1-1
CAGKGAGTEAFF
TGTGCCGGAAAGGGGGCGGGCACTGAAGCTTTCTTT
>-|-|TRBV14|TRBJ2-7
CASSQEGFGGLAYEQYF
TGTGCCAGCAGCCAAGAGGGATTCGGGGGCTTAGCTTACGAGCAGTACTTC
>few|-|TRBV5-6|TRBJ2-5
CASSFKRTSGETQYF
TGTGCCAGCAGCTTCAAAAGGACCTCAGGAGAGACCCAGTACTTC
>few|TRBD2|TRBV28|TRBJ2-2
CASSFSGRAGELFF
TGTGCCAGCAGTTTTAGCGGGAGGGCCGGGGAGCTGTTTTTT
>-|TRBD2|TRBV7-9|TRBJ2-7
CASSLLAGGQGQYF
TGTGCCAGCAGCTTACTAGCGGGAGGGCAAGGCCAGTACTTC
>many|TRBD1|TRBV2|TRBJ1-1
CASRATGGASTEAFF
TGTGCCAGCAGGGCCACAGGGGGCGCGAGCACTGAAGCTTTCTTT
>few|-|TRBV6-1|TRBJ1-6
CASVRGAVSPLHF
TGTGCCAGCGTTCGGGGGGCAGTTTCACCCCTCCACTTT
>-|TRBD1|TRBV12-5|TRBJ2-2
CASGWLTGGGGELFF
TGTGCTAGTGGTTGGCTTACAGGGGGCGGCGGGGAGCTGTTTTTT
>few|-|TRBV6-1|TRBJ1-3
CASSYRPDVGNTIYF
TGTGCCAGCAGTTACCGTCCTGATGTGGGAAACACCATATATTTT
>-|-|TRBV10-2|TRBJ1-4
CASSPWREKLFF
TGCGCCAGCAGTCCTTGGAGGGAAAAACTGTTTTTT
>-|-|TRBV3-1|TRBJ1-5
CASSGSTNQPQHF
TGTGCCAGCAGCGGGTCGACCAATCAGCCCCAGCATTTT
>few|TRBD1|TRBV10-3|TRBJ2-7
CAISRTGHEQYF
TGTGCCATCAGCCGGACAGGTCACGAGCAGTACTTC
>many|-|TRBV20-1|TRBJ2-7
CSARAAREQYF
TGCAGTGCTAGGGCGGCGCGCGAGCAGTACTTC
>-|-|TRBV29-1|TRBJ1-2
CSVEDSGAGYGYTF
TGCAGCGTTGAAGACTCGGGGGCTGGCTATGGCTACACCTTC
>-|TRBD1|TRBV10-3|TRBJ1-2
CAITQGATDYGHTF
TGTGCCATCACTCAGGGGGCGACCGACTATGGCCACACCTTC
>-|-|TRBV29-1|TRBJ2-2
CSVDSGDTGELFF
TGCAGCGTTGATTCGGGGGACACCGGGGAGCTGTTTTTT
>many|TRBD1|TRBV12-3/TRBV12-4|TRBJ1-2
CASSPGQAESVYGYTF
TGTGCCAGCAGTCCGGGACAGGCGGAATCGGTCTATGGCTACACCTTC
>-|-|TRBV12-3/TRBV12-4|TRBJ1-1
CASRTRRDGTEAFF
TGTGCCAGCAGGACAAGGCGGGACGGCACTGAAGCTTTCTTT
>-|TRBD2|TRBV5-1|TRBJ2-5
CASSYLGSGAETQYF
TGCGCCAGCAGCTATCTAGGGAGCGGGGCGGAGACCCAGTACTTC
>-|-|TRBV29-1|TRBJ1-1
CSVERVDGAEAFF
TGCAGCGTTGAGAGGGTGGATGGCGCTGAAGCTTTCTTT
>few|TRBD2|TRBV6-1|TRBJ2-7
CASSQGSGGTYEQYF
TGTGCCAGCAGTCAGGGCAGCGGGGGCACCTACGAGCAGTACTTC
>-|-|TRBV5-1|TRBJ1-1
CASSLDGPRNTEAFF
TGCGCCAGCAGCTTGGATGGCCCGAGGAACACTGAAGCTTTCTTT
>-|-|TRBV12-3/TRBV12-4|TRBJ2-5
CASSSPGLETQYF
TGTGCCAGCAGTTCCCCGGGTCTAGAGACCCAGTACTTC
>few|-|TRBV5-1|TRBJ2-7
CASSFVESNYEQYF
TGCGCCAGCAGCTTTGTAGAGTCCAACTACGAGCAGTACTTC
>few|TRBD2|TRBV7-3|TRBJ2-7
CASSLPMGGPPPSGSEPAYEQYF
TGTGCCAGCAGCTTACCAATGGGGGGTCCCCCACCTAGCGGGAGTGAACCTGCCTACGAGCAGTACTTC
>-|TRBD2|TRBV2|TRBJ2-7
CASSGIAGDPPAYEQYF
TGTGCCAGCAGTGGGATAGCGGGAGACCCTCCGGCCTACGAGCAGTACTTC
>few|-|TRBV9|TRBJ1-2
CASSPEAGGYGYTF
TGTGCCAGCAGCCCCGAGGCGGGCGGCTATGGCTACACCTTC
>few|-|TRBV6-1|TRBJ1-6
CASSVGPGPNSPLHF
TGTGCCAGCAGCGTCGGCCCGGGCCCCAATTCACCCCTCCACTTT
>-|TRBD2|TRBV15|TRBJ2-3
CATSRGLAAVSDTQYF
TGTGCCACCAGCAGAGGACTAGCGGCCGTTTCTGATACGCAGTATTTT
>-|-|TRBV2|TRBJ2-7
CATGRISYEQYF
TGTGCCACGGGACGGATCTCCTACGAGCAGTACTTC
>few|TRBD1|TRBV12-3/TRBV12-4|TRBJ2-5
CASSPGQAVETQYF
TGTGCCAGCAGTCCTGGACAGGCGGTAGAGACCCAGTACTTC
>few|-|TRBV5-1|TRBJ1-1
CASSLVTVNTEAFF
TGCGCCAGCAGCTTGGTGACCGTGAACACTGAAGCTTTCTTT
>-|TRBD1|TRBV28|TRBJ1-5
CASSRPPDRGSQPQHF
TGTGCCAGCAGTCGCCCTCCGGACAGGGGGAGTCAGCCCCAGCATTTT